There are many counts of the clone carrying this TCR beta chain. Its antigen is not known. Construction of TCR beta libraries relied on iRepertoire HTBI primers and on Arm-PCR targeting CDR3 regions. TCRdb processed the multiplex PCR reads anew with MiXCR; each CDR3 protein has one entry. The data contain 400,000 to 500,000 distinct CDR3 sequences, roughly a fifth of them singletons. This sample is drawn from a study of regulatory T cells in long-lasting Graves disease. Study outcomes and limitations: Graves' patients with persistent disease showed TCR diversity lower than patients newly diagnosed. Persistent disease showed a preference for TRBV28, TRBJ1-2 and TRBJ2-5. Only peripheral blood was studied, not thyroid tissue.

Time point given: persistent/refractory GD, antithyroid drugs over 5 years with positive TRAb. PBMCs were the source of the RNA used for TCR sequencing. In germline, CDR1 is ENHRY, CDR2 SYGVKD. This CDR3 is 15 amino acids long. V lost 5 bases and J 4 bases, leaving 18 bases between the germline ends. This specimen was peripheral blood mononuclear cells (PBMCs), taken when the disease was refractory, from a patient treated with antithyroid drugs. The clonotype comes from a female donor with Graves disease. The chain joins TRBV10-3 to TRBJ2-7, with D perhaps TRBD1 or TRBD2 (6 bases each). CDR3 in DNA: TGTGCCATCAGTCACAGGGAAGCTGGGACTTACGAGCAGTACTTC. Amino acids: CAISHREAGTYEQYF.